The clone carrying this T cell receptor beta chain was counted a few times. Its antigen is not known. This specimen belongs to a study of T cell repertoires in cytomegalovirus infection. The wider study: Use of recently identified HLA-C-restricted and well-studied HLA-B-restricted CMV epitopes was part of the study. From public TCR beta signatures came an indication of both CMV infection and matching HLA type.

TCRdb reprocessed the reads with MiXCR, giving one entry per CDR3 protein. Counted here are nearly 700,000 distinct CDR3 sequences, around 31% occurring once; the ten biggest clones make up 15% to 20%. The V end lost 3 bases, the J end lost 1 base, and 12 bases lay between the germline ends. The germline CDR1 and CDR2 sequences are KGHSH and LQKENI. The CDR3 totals 15 residues. Notes on the study in general: HLA-C-restricted CMV-specific TCR beta clonotypes prevailed in the ex vivo response. Individuals carrying CMV plus the relevant HLA were identified by cumulative frequency of public TCR beta families.

This TCR was recovered from a human donor in good health (CMV status not recorded). Some clones in this sample may be carry-over from other donors' samples. V gene TRBV18 combines with J gene TRBJ1-1; D might be TRBD1 (6 bases). The specimen was cultured PBMCs, collected from culture after CMV antigen stimulation. The CDR3 protein is CASSPGQSGNTEAFF. For the CDR3, the DNA is TGTGCCAGCTCACCTGGACAGTCCGGGAACACTGAAGCTTTCTTT.